The rows below give T cell receptor beta chains drawn from one sample of a study of shared T cell receptors in the human thymus. The repertoire was sequenced with immunoSEQ multiplex PCR; TCRdb's copy has only in-frame clones and lacks some. The table records approximately 490,000 clones, 70% to 80% of them present only once. These data were also reused for a study on human thymus T cells.

What was sequenced was thymocytes. The receptors stem from a boy under two years old with a congenital heart defect. Each CDR3 is given without its conserved first and last residue. The order of the fields is J gene, V gene, CDR3 protein.

TRBJ2-5,TRBV19,ASSIVLDRRETQY
TRBJ1-2,TRBV10-2,ASSIKSATGMNYGYT
TRBJ1-4,TRBV5-6,ASSPLTGKDEKLF
TRBJ2-1,TRBV12-5,ASGPERGSSYNEQF
TRBJ2-2,TRBV2,ASNPRTSGGRTGELF
TRBJ2-7,TRBV19,ASSNGRRRGEQY
TRBJ2-3,TRBV9,ASSPPLADTDTQY
TRBJ1-1,TRBV13,ASSLRWTGRTEAF
TRBJ1-1,TRBV27,ASSLLTGGEAF
TRBJ1-2,TRBV6-5,ASIGDSKDGYT
TRBJ1-5,TRBV19,ASSMAGEYSNQPQH
TRBJ2-7,TRBV5-6,ASSSWGLEPEQY
TRBJ2-1,TRBV12-5,ASGPKAEQF
TRBJ2-3,TRBV28,ASTAGGGPPTNTQY
TRBJ1-1,TRBV4-3,ASSQVLGQGACVTEAF
TRBJ2-5,TRBV5-1,ASSLKVRDYQETQY
TRBJ2-1,TRBV19,ASSSGRSYNEQF
TRBJ2-3,TRBV2,ASSGSAGGTDTQY
TRBJ2-7,TRBV10-3,AISGTSGRNEQY
TRBJ2-1,TRBV9,ASSVVEASGASYNEQF
TRBJ1-2,TRBV5-6,ASIFSPQGAYNYGYT
TRBJ2-3,TRBV4-1,ASSQERRRADTQY
TRBJ2-3,TRBV5-1,ASRRIARGADTQY
NA,TRBV5-1,ASSQGSYEQY
TRBJ2-1,TRBV5-4,ASSPGTGLLLEQF
TRBJ2-7,TRBV5-4,ASSLLAHENIGEYEQY
TRBJ2-3,TRBV13,ASSLHQGKFQY
TRBJ2-2,TRBV7-4,ASREPTGRTGELF
TRBJ2-7,TRBV2,ASSRAGGDHEQY
TRBJ1-2,TRBV2,ASSTNRDRVIYGYT
TRBJ2-7,TRBV19,ASSDPGQGPTYEQY
TRBJ2-3,TRBV4-3,ASSQEGSPGQGPDTQY
TRBJ2-7,TRBV9,ASSGRDRPYEQY
TRBJ2-2,TRBV4-3,ASSQKETPNTGELF
TRBJ1-2,TRBV7-3,ASTRGGHQGGYT
TRBJ2-2,TRBV11-1,ASSIGQGDSGELF
TRBJ1-2,TRBV23-1,ASSLSVYGYT
TRBJ1-1,TRBV11-2,ASSSSEGADTEAF
TRBJ2-7,TRBV7-3,ASSKGQGADYEQY
TRBJ2-1,TRBV29-1,SVDIVSYNEQF
TRBJ2-5,TRBV10-2,ASSERDRGSGQETQY
TRBJ2-7,TRBV27,ASSPNGASYEQY
TRBJ2-1,TRBV10-3,AIRGTSGPSFYNEQF
TRBJ2-7,TRBV7-9,ASSGATEQY
TRBJ1-1,TRBV27,ASSRPGTGVNTEAF
TRBJ2-1,TRBV2,ASSHPSGVSYNEQF
TRBJ2-2,TRBV7-9,ASSFGDRGWTGELF
TRBJ2-5,TRBV20-1,SSAGVATQY
TRBJ2-7,TRBV4-1,ASSPFVVPTGPHEQY
TRBJ2-3,TRBV7-8,ASSPWGTGSTDTQY
TRBJ1-5,TRBV2,ASVGARGDQPQH
TRBJ2-7,TRBV27,ASSSTGTGDYEQY
TRBJ1-5,TRBV27,ASSIGQGQPQH
TRBJ2-1,TRBV5-1,ASSLSGGTSGRACDEQF